The rows below give T cell receptor beta chains drawn from one sample of a study of early T cells in non-severe SARS-CoV-2 infection. TCRdb re-analysed the 5' RACE reads in MiXCR, keeping a single row per CDR3 protein. Of 25,000 to 35,000 distinct CDR3 sequences in the sample, 2.5% to 3.5% were seen once. Sequenced material: whole blood. The source is an adult who was a healthcare worker with PCR-confirmed SARS-CoV-2 infection or an uninfected control (not recorded which). Each CDR3 is given with its conserved first and last residue. A D gene is named only where the DNA matches it firmly. The size field is filled for only some rows; it gives once, few, many or a size class.

>TRBJ2-2|TRBV20-1|-|many
CSARGNREHTGELFF
TGCAGTGCTAGAGGAAACAGGGAGCACACCGGGGAGCTGTTTTTT
>TRBJ1-3|TRBV2|-|many
CASNSGPQRNTIYF
TGTGCCAGCAACTCCGGGCCCCAGAGGAACACCATATATTTT
>TRBJ2-5|TRBV11-2|-|many
CASSLVRQQETQYF
TGTGCCAGCAGCTTAGTTCGACAGCAAGAGACCCAGTACTTC
>TRBJ2-1|TRBV2|TRBD1|many
CASNRDRGAYNEQFF
TGTGCCAGCAACCGGGACAGGGGGGCCTACAATGAGCAGTTCTTC
>TRBJ2-5|TRBV5-6|TRBD2|-
CASSGVAGKETQYF
TGTGCCAGCAGCGGAGTAGCGGGAAAAGAGACCCAGTACTTC
>TRBJ1-4|TRBV7-2|TRBD1|many
CASSLQGRGEKLFF
TGTGCCAGCAGCCTACAGGGGAGGGGTGAAAAACTGTTTTTT
>TRBJ2-5|TRBV4-1|TRBD2|many
CASSHTEGASGGPQETQYF
TGCGCCAGCAGCCACACCGAAGGGGCTAGCGGGGGCCCCCAAGAGACCCAGTACTTC
>TRBJ1-1|TRBV6-5|-|many
CASSYSGVRRSYNTEAFF
TGTGCCAGCAGTTACTCGGGGGTTAGGAGGTCGTACAACACTGAAGCTTTCTTT
>TRBJ2-1|TRBV30|TRBD2|many
CAGETSGNEQFF
TGTGCCGGTGAGACTAGCGGAAATGAGCAGTTCTTC
>TRBJ1-1|TRBV12-3/TRBV12-4|-|many
CASSSRGMNTEAFF
TGTGCCTCATCGTCCAGGGGCATGAACACTGAAGCTTTCTTT
>TRBJ2-1|TRBV20-1|TRBD2|many
CSATPPGTTYNEQFF
TGCAGTGCTACCCCCCCCGGGACTACCTACAATGAGCAGTTCTTC
>TRBJ2-3|TRBV4-1|TRBD1|many
CASSQRQGLSDTQYF
TGCGCCAGCAGCCAAAGACAGGGGCTCTCAGATACGCAGTATTTT
>TRBJ2-2|TRBV7-3|TRBD1|many
CASSLQGASSAGELFF
TGTGCCAGCAGCTTACAGGGGGCGAGTAGTGCCGGGGAGCTGTTTTTT
>TRBJ2-5|TRBV12-3/TRBV12-4|-|many
CASSFYGGETQYF
TGTGCCAGCAGTTTTTACGGTGGAGAGACCCAGTACTTC
>TRBJ2-1|TRBV29-1|TRBD1|many
CSVVWDRVHNEQFF
TGCAGCGTTGTCTGGGACAGGGTCCACAATGAGCAGTTCTTC
>TRBJ2-5|TRBV5-5|TRBD2|few
CASSLATRGGTQETQYF
TGTGCCAGCAGCTTGGCCACTCGCGGGGGTACGCAAGAGACCCAGTACTTC
>TRBJ2-1|TRBV10-3|TRBD2|many
CAISLHSGTSDEQFF
TGTGCCATCAGTTTACATTCCGGGACTAGCGACGAGCAGTTCTTC
>TRBJ2-2|TRBV5-1|TRBD1|many
CASSPTGGFSGELFF
TGCGCCAGCAGCCCTACAGGGGGATTCAGCGGGGAGCTGTTTTTT
>TRBJ2-3|TRBV12-3/TRBV12-4|-|many
CASSPGVDTQYF
TGTGCCAGCAGTCCAGGGGTAGATACGCAGTATTTT
>TRBJ2-5|TRBV25-1|-|many
CASSELPLETQYF
TGTGCCAGCAGTGAACTCCCCCTAGAGACCCAGTACTTC
>TRBJ1-1|TRBV6-1|-|many
CASNVDRNTEAFF
TGTGCCAGCAATGTGGACAGAAACACTGAAGCTTTCTTT
>TRBJ1-3|TRBV4-1|-|many
CASSEWDLDSGNTIYF
TGCGCCAGCAGCGAGTGGGATCTCGACTCTGGAAACACCATATATTTT
>TRBJ2-5|TRBV5-4|-|medium-sized
CASSRSGLQETQYF
TGTGCCAGCAGCCGGAGCGGTCTCCAAGAGACCCAGTACTTC
>TRBJ1-1|TRBV6-5|-|many
CASSYSLGNTEAFF
TGTGCCAGCAGTTACTCTCTGGGAAACACTGAAGCTTTCTTT
>TRBJ1-1|TRBV2|-|many
CASKNPEDTEAFF
TGTGCCAGCAAAAACCCCGAGGACACTGAAGCTTTCTTT
>TRBJ2-3|TRBV4-1|-|many
CASSQLGTPSTDTQYF
TGCGCCAGCAGCCAGCTAGGGACCCCCAGCACAGATACGCAGTATTTT
>TRBJ1-5|TRBV12-3/TRBV12-4|-|many
CASSFLLNQPQHF
TGTGCCAGCAGTTTTTTGCTCAATCAGCCCCAGCATTTT
>TRBJ2-3|TRBV5-6|-|many
CASSLVPGVTDTQYF
TGTGCCAGCAGCTTGGTACCAGGGGTGACAGATACGCAGTATTTT
>TRBJ2-6|TRBV7-3|-|many
CASSLTLVTGRLRTGANVLTF
TGTGCCAGCAGCTTAACGTTGGTGACGGGCAGACTAAGAACTGGGGCCAACGTCCTGACTTTC
>TRBJ1-1|TRBV5-4|TRBD1|many
CASSLDKGASWEAFF
TGTGCCAGCAGCTTGGATAAGGGGGCTTCTTGGGAAGCTTTCTTT
>TRBJ2-5|TRBV6-5|-|many
CASSEGGETQYF
TGTGCCAGCTCGGAGGGAGGAGAGACCCAGTACTTC
>TRBJ1-1|TRBV12-2|-|many
CASRLATWCFHRTLKLFF
TGTGCAAGTCGCTTAGCTACTTGGTGCTTTCATCGAACACTGAAGCTTTTCTTT
>TRBJ2-4|TRBV11-2|TRBD1|many
CASSLGTGRGNNF
TGTGCCAGCAGCCTAGGGACAGGCCGAGGAAACAACTTC
>TRBJ2-1|TRBV7-3|TRBD2|many
CASSIGTSLYNEQFF
TGTGCCAGCAGCATCGGGACTAGCCTCTACAATGAGCAGTTCTTC
>TRBJ1-2|TRBV12-3/TRBV12-4|TRBD1|many
CASSLGKNRGGYTF
TGTGCCAGCAGTTTAGGGAAGAACAGGGGCGGCTACACCTTC
>TRBJ2-5|TRBV14|TRBD2|many
CASSQGGSGGQETQYF
TGTGCCAGCAGCCAAGGAGGTAGCGGGGGCCAAGAGACCCAGTACTTC
>TRBJ2-2|TRBV19|-|-
CASSTLPRQANTGELFF
TGTGCCAGTAGTACCCTCCCTCGACAGGCGAACACCGGGGAGCTGTTTTTT
>TRBJ1-1|TRBV9|-|many
CASSPQGWAEAFF
TGTGCCAGCAGCCCACAGGGTTGGGCTGAAGCTTTCTTT
>TRBJ2-4|TRBV7-2|-|many
CASSLVWGGQNIQYF
TGTGCCAGCAGCTTAGTATGGGGGGGCCAAAACATTCAGTACTTC
>TRBJ1-1|TRBV20-1|-|few
CSARDKVVANTEAFF
TGCAGTGCTAGAGATAAAGTAGTAGCGAACACTGAAGCTTTCTTT